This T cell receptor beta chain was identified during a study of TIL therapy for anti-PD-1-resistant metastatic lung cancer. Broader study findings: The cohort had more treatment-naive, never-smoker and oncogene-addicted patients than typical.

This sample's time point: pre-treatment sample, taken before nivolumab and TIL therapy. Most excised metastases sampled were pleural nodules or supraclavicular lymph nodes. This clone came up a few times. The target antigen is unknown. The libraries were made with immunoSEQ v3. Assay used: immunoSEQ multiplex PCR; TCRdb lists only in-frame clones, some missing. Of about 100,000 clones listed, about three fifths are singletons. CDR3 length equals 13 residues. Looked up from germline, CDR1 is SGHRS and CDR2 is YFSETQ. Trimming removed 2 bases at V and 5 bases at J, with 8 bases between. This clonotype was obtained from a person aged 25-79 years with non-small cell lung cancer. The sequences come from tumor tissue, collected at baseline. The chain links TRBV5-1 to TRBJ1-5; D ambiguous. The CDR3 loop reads CASSFSADQPQHF. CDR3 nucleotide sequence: TGCGCCAGCAGCTTTTCGGCGGATCAGCCCCAGCATTTT. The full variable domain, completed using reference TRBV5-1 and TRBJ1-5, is KAGVTQTPRYLIKTRGQQVTLSCSPISGHRSVSWYQQTPGQGLQFLFEYFSETQRNKGNFPGRFSGRQFSNSRSEMNVSTLELGDSALYLCASSFSADQPQHFGDGTRLSIL.